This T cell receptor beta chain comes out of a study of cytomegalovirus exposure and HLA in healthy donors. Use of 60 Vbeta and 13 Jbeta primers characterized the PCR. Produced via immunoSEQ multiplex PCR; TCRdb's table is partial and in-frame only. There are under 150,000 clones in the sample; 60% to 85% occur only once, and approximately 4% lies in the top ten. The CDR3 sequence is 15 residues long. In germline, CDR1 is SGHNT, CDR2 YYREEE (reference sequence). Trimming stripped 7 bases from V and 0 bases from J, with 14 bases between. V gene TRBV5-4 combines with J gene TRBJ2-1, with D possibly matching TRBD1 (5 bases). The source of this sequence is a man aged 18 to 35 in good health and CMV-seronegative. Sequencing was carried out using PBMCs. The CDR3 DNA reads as TGTGCCAGCCAAAAACAGGAACGCTCCTACAATGAGCAGTTCTTC. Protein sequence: CASQKQERSYNEQFF.